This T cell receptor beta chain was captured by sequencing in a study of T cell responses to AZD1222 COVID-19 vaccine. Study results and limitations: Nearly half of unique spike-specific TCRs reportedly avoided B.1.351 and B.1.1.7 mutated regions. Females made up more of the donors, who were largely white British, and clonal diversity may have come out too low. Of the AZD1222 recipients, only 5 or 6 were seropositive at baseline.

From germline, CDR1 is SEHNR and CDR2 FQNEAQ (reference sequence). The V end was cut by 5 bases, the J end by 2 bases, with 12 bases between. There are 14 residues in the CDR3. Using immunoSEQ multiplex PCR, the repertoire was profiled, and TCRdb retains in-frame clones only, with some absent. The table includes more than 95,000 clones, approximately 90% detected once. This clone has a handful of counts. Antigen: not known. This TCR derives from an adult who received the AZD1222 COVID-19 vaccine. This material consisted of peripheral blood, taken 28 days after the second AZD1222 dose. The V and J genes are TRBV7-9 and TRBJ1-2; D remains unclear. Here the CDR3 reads CASSLMRINYGYTF. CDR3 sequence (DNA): TGTGCCAGCAGCCTCATGAGGATAAACTATGGCTACACCTTC.